A single sample is the source of the 13 T cell receptor beta chains below, sequenced in a study of identifying expanded T cells in peripheral blood. This table comes from immunoSEQ multiplex PCR, and its TCRdb copy is limited to in-frame clones, with some not included. The data show some 95,000 clones, with approximately 86% seen just once and under 6% held by the top ten. The specimen sequenced was blood. These TCRs come from a person between 18 and 75 years old in good health.

The chain recombines TRBV2 with TRBJ2-5, with 7 nucleotides matching TRBD1. J lost 5 bases, V lost 6 bases, and 6 bases had no gene match. Germline values: CDR1 SNHLY, CDR2 FYNNEI. The CDR3 is 13 residues long. In DNA, the CDR3 is TGTGCCAGCAGCTTACAGGGGTGGGAGACCCAGTACTTC. It translates to CASSLQGWETQYF.

The chain carries TRBV6-1 and TRBJ2-5; D gene uncertain. The CDR3 runs 11 residues. Germline V lookup: CDR1 MNHNS, CDR2 SASEGT. V gave up 4 bases and J gave up 2 bases, with 2 bases separating them. CDR3 sequence: CASSVQETQYF. DNA for the CDR3: TGTGCCAGCAGTGTTCAAGAGACCCAGTACTTC.

The count of this clone is one. V gene TRBV2 combines with J gene TRBJ2-7; no clear D gene. The V end lost 6 bases, the J end lost 3 bases, and 3 bases lay between the germline ends. CDR1 and CDR2 (germline): SNHLY, FYNNEI. The CDR3 extends over 10 amino acids. The CDR3, as DNA: TGTGCCAGCAGCATCTACGAGCAGTACTTC. It specifies CASSIYEQYF.

The chain combines TRBV6-6 with TRBJ2-5, with 7 bases that match TRBD2. Germline V lookup: CDR1 MNHNY, CDR2 SVGAGI (reference sequence). The V segment lost 2 bases and the J segment 1 base; nucleotides outside the gene matches: 7. CDR3 length: 16 amino acids. CDR3 region: CASSYVFSGGQETQYF. In DNA form, the CDR3 reads TGTGCCAGCAGTTACGTGTTTTCGGGGGGCCAAGAGACCCAGTACTTC.

The rearrangement joins TRBV21-1 to TRBJ2-1; no DNA check was done on the table's D call, TRBD1. TRBV21-1 is a recognized pseudogene. The CDR3 consists of 15 residues. The CDR3 sequence: CASSKHSLQNNEQFF. DNA for the CDR3: TGTGCCAGCAGCAAACACAGCCTCCAAAACAATGAGCAGTTCTTC.

The chain has TRBV2 and TRBJ2-2; TRBD1 agrees at 9 bases. Trimming cost V 8 bases and J 4 bases; bases outside gene matches: 5. This CDR3 region has 14 residues. Germline V CDR1 and CDR2: SNHLY, FYNNEI. CDR3 DNA: TGTGCCAGCGCCGGGACAGGGCGCACCGGGGAGCTGTTTTTT. This sequence encodes CASAGTGRTGELFF.

The rearrangement joins TRBV7-2 to TRBJ2-7; 9 bases map to TRBD1. The CDR3 runs to 14 residues. The germline gives CDR1 SGHTA, CDR2 FQGNSA. J gave up 7 bases and V 6 bases, and 10 bases lay outside the gene matches. The CDR3 DNA reads TGTGCCAGCAGTACCGGGACAGGGCCGGGGGAGCAGTACTTC. This gives the protein CASSTGTGPGEQYF.

This rearrangement joins TRBV5-1 to TRBJ1-2; D not certain. Trimming pared 4 bases from V and 3 bases from J, leaving 19 bases between. Germline CDR1 and CDR2: SGHRS and YFSETQ. The length of the CDR3 is 16 residues. This CDR3 reads CASSGTPAGIDYGYTF. DNA of the CDR3: TGCGCCAGCAGCGGAACGCCGGCGGGGATCGACTATGGCTACACCTTC.

The rearrangement joins TRBV5-1 to TRBJ1-1, with 8 bases identical to TRBD1. J gave up 10 bases and V 3 bases, and 8 bases lay outside the gene matches. The V gene's germline CDR1 is SGHRS and CDR2 YFSETQ. The CDR3 loop spans 13 amino acids. The CDR3 nucleotides are TGCGCCAGCAGCTCAGTAGGACAGGGAACAGCTTTCTTT. Encoded protein: CASSSVGQGTAFF.

The V and J genes are TRBV16 and TRBJ2-5; weak D call: TRBD2 (6 bases). CDR1 and CDR2 from the germline V gene are KGHSY and FQNENV. V gave up 3 bases and J gave up 2 bases, with 19 bases separating them. The CDR3 is 17 residues long. The CDR3: CASSQGGTGQRQETQYF. For the CDR3, the DNA is TGTGCCAGCAGCCAGGGGGGAACAGGCCAGAGGCAAGAGACCCAGTACTTC.

This clone was seen more than once but under ten times. The CDR3 carries no conserved terminal phenylalanine or tryptophan, so it likely arises from a read error. It is unclear where the CDR3 begins or ends on the DNA, so no DNA is shown, and the CDR3 is as TCRdb lists it. The chain is built from TRBV5-3 and TRBJ2-4; TRBD2 was called by the table and not checked on the DNA. TRBV5-3 is recorded as an ORF, its role being uncertain. The CDR3 spans 8 residues, counting both ends. CDR3 protein: CARSFSPS.

This clone was counted once. V and J are TRBV18 and TRBJ1-5; D might be TRBD1 (5 bases). The ends were cut back, 2 bases at V and 10 bases at J, with 18 bases in the middle. The CDR3 has 15 amino acids. Per germline, CDR1 KGHSH and CDR2 LQKENI. CDR3 protein: CASSPVGAGQGPQHF. The CDR3 nucleotides are TGTGCCAGCTCACCAGTCGGGGCCGGCCAAGGTCCCCAGCATTTT.

J is TRBJ1-2 and V is TRBV5-1; D unclear. The CDR3 sequence is 13 residues long. Germline CDR1 and CDR2: SGHRS and YFSETQ. Trimming left V 4 bases short and J 1 base short, with 8 bases between. CDR3: CASSMTLNYGYTF. Here the CDR3 DNA reads TGCGCCAGCAGCATGACACTTAACTATGGCTACACCTTC.